These T cell receptor beta chains were read from a single sample in a study of T cells after yellow fever vaccination. TCRdb passed the 5' RACE reads through MiXCR, listing each CDR3 protein once. The sample includes around 320,000 distinct CDR3 sequences, 3.5% to 5% seen only once; the top ten take roughly 19%. This sample comprised PBMCs, obtained 15 days after the yellow fever booster vaccination. These receptors were obtained from a man younger than 30 who received the YFV17D yellow fever vaccine. Each CDR3 is given with its conserved first and last residue. A D gene is named only where the DNA matches it firmly. Where a row states a size, it is once, few, many or the class of an expanded clone; other rows omit it.

j_gene: TRBJ1-4; abundance: many; v_gene: TRBV12-3/TRBV12-4; d_gene: TRBD1; CDR3nt: TGTGCCAGCAGTTCCTGGACAGGGGAGGAAAAACTGTTTTTT; CDR3aa: CASSSWTGEEKLFF
j_gene: TRBJ2-2; abundance: many; v_gene: TRBV29-1; d_gene: NA; CDR3nt: TGCAGCGTGTTAAATACCGGGGAGCTGTTTTTT; CDR3aa: CSVLNTGELFF
j_gene: TRBJ1-2; abundance: NA; v_gene: TRBV21-1; d_gene: NA; CDR3nt: TGTGCCAGCAGCAAAGGGGGAACAGGGGCATTCATTAAGTATGGCTACACCTTC; CDR3aa: CASSKGGTGAFIKYGYTF
j_gene: TRBJ2-3; abundance: NA; v_gene: TRBV7-9; d_gene: NA; CDR3nt: TGTGCCAGCGGCAAAGGGTCTGGCACAGATACGCAGTATTTT; CDR3aa: CASGKGSGTDTQYF
j_gene: TRBJ1-1; abundance: few; v_gene: TRBV5-5; d_gene: NA; CDR3nt: TGTGCCAGCAGCACTCGAACCGCGAGTGAGTTCTTT; CDR3aa: CASSTRTASEFF
j_gene: TRBJ2-3; abundance: few; v_gene: TRBV4-3; d_gene: NA; CDR3nt: TGCGCCAGCACCTATGGGCGGTACCGCACAGATACGCAGTATTTT; CDR3aa: CASTYGRYRTDTQYF
j_gene: TRBJ1-1; abundance: many; v_gene: TRBV5-1; d_gene: NA; CDR3nt: TGCGCCAGCAGCTTGGATGACAGCACTGAAGCTTTCTTT; CDR3aa: CASSLDDSTEAFF
j_gene: TRBJ2-1; abundance: few; v_gene: TRBV5-1; d_gene: NA; CDR3nt: TGCGCCAGCAGCTTGGGATTTGACGGTAATGAGCAGTTCTTC; CDR3aa: CASSLGFDGNEQFF
j_gene: TRBJ1-2; abundance: many; v_gene: TRBV6-2/TRBV6-3; d_gene: NA; CDR3nt: TGTGCCAGCAGTTATTCCTCGGAGATCGGCGGCTACACCTTC; CDR3aa: CASSYSSEIGGYTF
j_gene: TRBJ2-6; abundance: NA; v_gene: TRBV9; d_gene: NA; CDR3nt: TGTGCCAGCAGCCCGAGGCGTTTTCTGCTAGGGTCTGGGGCCAACGTCCTGACTTTC; CDR3aa: CASSPRRFLLGSGANVLTF
j_gene: TRBJ1-3; abundance: many; v_gene: TRBV18; d_gene: NA; CDR3nt: TGTGCCAGCTCACCTCTGGGGCAGCCCCACTCTGGAAACACCATATATTTT; CDR3aa: CASSPLGQPHSGNTIYF
j_gene: TRBJ2-3; abundance: many; v_gene: TRBV6-1; d_gene: NA; CDR3nt: TGTGCCAGCTGTGAAGTGGTGGGGACATACCCCCCAGATACGCAGTATTTT; CDR3aa: CASCEVVGTYPPDTQYF
j_gene: TRBJ1-1; abundance: many; v_gene: TRBV6-6; d_gene: TRBD1; CDR3nt: TGTGCCAGCAGTTACCGGGACAGGGGGATAGGAGCTTTCTTT; CDR3aa: CASSYRDRGIGAFF
j_gene: TRBJ2-3; abundance: NA; v_gene: TRBV12-5; d_gene: NA; CDR3nt: TGTGCTAGTGGTTTGAATGACCCTACAGATACGCAGTATTTT; CDR3aa: CASGLNDPTDTQYF
j_gene: TRBJ1-5; abundance: many; v_gene: TRBV7-2; d_gene: NA; CDR3nt: TGTGCCAGCAGCACAGTCGGGAGAAGCAATCAGCCCCAGCATTTT; CDR3aa: CASSTVGRSNQPQHF
j_gene: TRBJ2-5; abundance: few; v_gene: TRBV29-1; d_gene: NA; CDR3nt: TGCAGCGTCAACCTCGCTGGGGACCAAGAGACCCAGTACTTC; CDR3aa: CSVNLAGDQETQYF
j_gene: TRBJ1-5; abundance: many; v_gene: TRBV7-2; d_gene: TRBD1; CDR3nt: TGTGCCAGCAGCTTAGCGACAGGGGCCTACAATCAGCCCCAGCATTTT; CDR3aa: CASSLATGAYNQPQHF
j_gene: TRBJ1-2; abundance: many; v_gene: TRBV18; d_gene: NA; CDR3nt: TGTGCCAGCTTGGGATTCGAGTCGGCGGTGTATGGCTACACCTTC; CDR3aa: CASLGFESAVYGYTF
j_gene: TRBJ2-6; abundance: many; v_gene: TRBV7-2; d_gene: TRBD1; CDR3nt: TGTGCCAGCAGCTTAGGACAGGGCAACGTCCTGACTTTC; CDR3aa: CASSLGQGNVLTF
j_gene: TRBJ2-7; abundance: NA; v_gene: TRBV28; d_gene: NA; CDR3nt: TGTGCCAGCAGGACCTGCGGGACCAGAGGATACGAGCAGTACTTC; CDR3aa: CASRTCGTRGYEQYF
j_gene: TRBJ2-2; abundance: few; v_gene: TRBV7-9; d_gene: TRBD1; CDR3nt: TGTGCCTCCCGGGACAGTATCTTTGCCGGGGAGCTGTTTTTT; CDR3aa: CASRDSIFAGELFF
j_gene: TRBJ2-5; abundance: few; v_gene: TRBV7-9; d_gene: NA; CDR3nt: TGTGCCAGCAGCTCCATGGGGGGCCGAGGTGAAGAGACCCAGTACTTC; CDR3aa: CASSSMGGRGEETQYF
j_gene: TRBJ2-3; abundance: few; v_gene: TRBV5-1; d_gene: TRBD2; CDR3nt: TGCGCCAGCAGCACCGAAGCGGGGGTGACAGATACGCAGTATTTT; CDR3aa: CASSTEAGVTDTQYF
j_gene: TRBJ2-1; abundance: NA; v_gene: TRBV5-5; d_gene: NA; CDR3nt: TGTGCCAGCAGCCTTCTCAGCGGGTTAGACAATGAGCAGTTCTTC; CDR3aa: CASSLLSGLDNEQFF
j_gene: TRBJ1-2; abundance: NA; v_gene: TRBV5-1; d_gene: TRBD1; CDR3nt: TGCGCCAGCAGCCCCCGGGACAGTCGCCTCTATGGCTACACCTTC; CDR3aa: CASSPRDSRLYGYTF
j_gene: TRBJ1-2; abundance: few; v_gene: TRBV5-1; d_gene: NA; CDR3nt: TGCGCCAGCAGCTTGGACCGGGACGACTACACCTTC; CDR3aa: CASSLDRDDYTF
j_gene: TRBJ2-7; abundance: few; v_gene: TRBV3-1; d_gene: TRBD1; CDR3nt: TGTGCCAGCAGCCCCGGGACAGGGGGCGCGAGGGAGCAGTACTTC; CDR3aa: CASSPGTGGAREQYF
j_gene: TRBJ2-3; abundance: few; v_gene: TRBV13; d_gene: TRBD2; CDR3nt: TGTGCCAGCAATTCGGGGGGTAGCACAGATACGCAGTATTTT; CDR3aa: CASNSGGSTDTQYF